Listed below are T cell receptor beta chains from one sample, sequenced in a study of naive and memory T cell subsets. One entry per CDR3 protein results from TCRdb running MiXCR on the UMI-ligation and nested PCR reads. This table holds roughly 7,500 distinct CDR3 sequences, 25% to 35% found once. Sequences were obtained from CD8+ TEMRA cells from blood. The receptors originated from a human donor in good health. The CDR3 runs from the conserved cysteine through the conserved F or W. A D gene is named only where the DNA matches it firmly. Clone size is shown for a subset of rows, as once, few, many or a class of expanded clone.

abundance: few
v_gene: TRBV4-3
j_gene: TRBJ2-7
d_gene: TRBD1
CDR3aa: CASSTGQGASYEQYF
CDR3nt: TGCGCCAGCAGCACTGGACAGGGGGCTTCCTACGAGCAGTACTTC

abundance: once
v_gene: TRBV12-5
j_gene: TRBJ2-7
d_gene: NA
CDR3aa: CASGSIGQKQYF
CDR3nt: TGTGCTAGTGGTTCAATTGGACAGAAGCAGTACTTC

abundance: NA
v_gene: TRBV6-6
j_gene: TRBJ2-3
d_gene: NA
CDR3aa: CASSYETDTQYF
CDR3nt: TGTGCCAGCAGTTACGAGACAGATACGCAGTATTTT

abundance: NA
v_gene: TRBV6-2/TRBV6-3
j_gene: TRBJ2-7
d_gene: TRBD1
CDR3aa: CASSSGTGSFYEQYF
CDR3nt: TGTGCCAGCAGTTCCGGGACAGGGTCTTTCTACGAGCAGTACTTC

abundance: NA
v_gene: TRBV7-9
j_gene: TRBJ2-7
d_gene: NA
CDR3aa: CASSPTGSYEQYF
CDR3nt: TGTGCCAGCAGCCCGACAGGATCCTACGAGCAGTACTTC

abundance: once
v_gene: TRBV7-9
j_gene: TRBJ1-4
d_gene: NA
CDR3aa: CASSLEQNNEKLFF
CDR3nt: TGTGCCAGCAGCTTAGAACAGAACAATGAAAAACTGTTTTTT

abundance: NA
v_gene: TRBV12-3/TRBV12-4
j_gene: TRBJ2-1
d_gene: TRBD2
CDR3aa: CASSFLSSGRFNEQFF
CDR3nt: TGTGCCAGCAGTTTTCTCTCCAGCGGGAGATTCAATGAGCAGTTCTTC

abundance: NA
v_gene: TRBV28
j_gene: TRBJ2-2
d_gene: TRBD1
CDR3aa: CASSSPSQGLGGELFF
CDR3nt: TGTGCCAGCAGTTCCCCCTCACAGGGGCTGGGCGGGGAGCTGTTTTTT

abundance: NA
v_gene: TRBV11-3
j_gene: TRBJ2-3
d_gene: TRBD2
CDR3aa: CASSGRLAGGRPDTQYF
CDR3nt: TGTGCCAGCAGCGGGCGACTAGCGGGAGGCCGTCCAGATACGCAGTATTTT

abundance: NA
v_gene: TRBV16
j_gene: TRBJ2-3
d_gene: NA
CDR3aa: CASSQLPFWGKTDTQYF
CDR3nt: TGTGCCAGCAGCCAACTGCCATTTTGGGGGAAAACAGATACGCAGTATTTT

abundance: NA
v_gene: TRBV13
j_gene: TRBJ1-6
d_gene: NA
CDR3aa: CATQEGESYNSPLHF
CDR3nt: TGTGCCACCCAAGAAGGGGAATCCTATAATTCACCCCTCCACTTT

abundance: few
v_gene: TRBV7-9
j_gene: TRBJ2-7
d_gene: TRBD1
CDR3aa: CASSLDLGQGKYF
CDR3nt: TGTGCCAGCAGCTTAGATCTGGGACAGGGGAAGTACTTC

abundance: NA
v_gene: TRBV7-6
j_gene: TRBJ2-7
d_gene: TRBD1
CDR3aa: CASSPGTGAYEQYF
CDR3nt: TGTGCCAGCAGCCCCGGGACAGGGGCCTACGAGCAGTACTTC

abundance: many
v_gene: TRBV6-1
j_gene: TRBJ1-2
d_gene: NA
CDR3aa: CASSEAFGELYYGYTF
CDR3nt: TGTGCCAGCAGTGAAGCGTTCGGGGAACTCTACTATGGCTACACCTTC

abundance: NA
v_gene: TRBV11-1
j_gene: TRBJ1-1
d_gene: NA
CDR3aa: CASSLDWRDTEAFF
CDR3nt: TGTGCCAGCAGCTTAGATTGGCGTGACACTGAAGCTTTCTTT

abundance: NA
v_gene: TRBV6-2/TRBV6-3
j_gene: TRBJ2-3
d_gene: TRBD2
CDR3aa: CASSYRRGVEYF
CDR3nt: TGTGCCAGCAGTTACCGGCGGGGGGTAGAGTATTTT

abundance: NA
v_gene: TRBV12-3/TRBV12-4
j_gene: TRBJ1-5
d_gene: NA
CDR3aa: CASSFATGSNQPQHF
CDR3nt: TGTGCCAGCAGTTTCGCTACAGGTAGCAATCAGCCCCAGCATTTT

abundance: NA
v_gene: TRBV2
j_gene: TRBJ2-1
d_gene: NA
CDR3aa: CASSGLDRAYNEQFF
CDR3nt: TGTGCCAGCAGTGGACTGGACAGAGCTTACAATGAGCAGTTCTTC

abundance: NA
v_gene: TRBV7-9
j_gene: TRBJ2-2
d_gene: TRBD1
CDR3aa: CASSSAGQGKTGELFF
CDR3nt: TGTGCCAGCAGCTCCGCAGGACAGGGGAAAACCGGGGAGCTGTTTTTT

abundance: few
v_gene: TRBV7-6
j_gene: TRBJ2-1
d_gene: TRBD1
CDR3aa: CASSQPGTGASFEQFF
CDR3nt: TGTGCCAGCAGCCAGCCCGGGACAGGGGCCTCTTTTGAGCAGTTCTTC

abundance: NA
v_gene: TRBV19
j_gene: TRBJ2-1
d_gene: NA
CDR3aa: CASSMRVAAGEQFF
CDR3nt: TGTGCCAGTAGTATGAGGGTAGCGGCCGGTGAGCAGTTCTTC

abundance: few
v_gene: TRBV20-1
j_gene: TRBJ2-7
d_gene: TRBD1
CDR3aa: CSVTGDTYEQYF
CDR3nt: TGCAGTGTCACAGGGGATACCTACGAGCAGTACTTC

abundance: NA
v_gene: TRBV20-1
j_gene: TRBJ2-1
d_gene: NA
CDR3aa: CSASPPAGYNEQFF
CDR3nt: TGCAGTGCTAGTCCCCCCGCAGGTTACAATGAGCAGTTCTTC

abundance: NA
v_gene: TRBV5-1
j_gene: TRBJ1-1
d_gene: NA
CDR3aa: CASSLVPPVEGITEAFF
CDR3nt: TGCGCCAGCAGCTTGGTCCCCCCCGTCGAGGGGATCACTGAAGCTTTCTTT

abundance: few
v_gene: TRBV12-3/TRBV12-4
j_gene: TRBJ2-1
d_gene: TRBD1
CDR3aa: CAIGDSLKSYNEQFF
CDR3nt: TGTGCCATCGGGGACAGCCTTAAGTCCTACAATGAGCAGTTCTTC

abundance: NA
v_gene: TRBV9
j_gene: TRBJ2-1
d_gene: TRBD2
CDR3aa: CASSPITSGRARPSSYNEQFF
CDR3nt: TGTGCCAGCAGCCCGATCACTAGCGGGAGAGCCAGACCGAGCTCCTACAATGAGCAGTTCTTC

abundance: NA
v_gene: TRBV27
j_gene: TRBJ1-4
d_gene: NA
CDR3aa: CASSFTGAVEKLFF
CDR3nt: TGTGCCAGCAGTTTCACCGGGGCTGTTGAAAAACTGTTTTTT

abundance: NA
v_gene: TRBV7-9
j_gene: TRBJ2-3
d_gene: TRBD2
CDR3aa: CASSPPSGSTDTQYF
CDR3nt: TGTGCCAGCAGCCCCCCTAGCGGAAGCACAGATACGCAGTATTTT

abundance: medium-sized
v_gene: TRBV30
j_gene: TRBJ1-5
d_gene: TRBD1
CDR3aa: CAWSVQVWDRHNQPQHF
CDR3nt: TGTGCCTGGAGTGTACAGGTCTGGGACAGGCACAATCAGCCCCAGCATTTT

abundance: NA
v_gene: TRBV4-3
j_gene: TRBJ2-1
d_gene: TRBD2
CDR3aa: CASSQDSERTSVYNEQFF
CDR3nt: TGCGCCAGCAGCCAAGACTCTGAAAGGACTAGCGTTTACAATGAGCAGTTCTTC

abundance: NA
v_gene: TRBV7-8
j_gene: TRBJ2-7
d_gene: TRBD1
CDR3aa: CASSLVGQGINEQYF
CDR3nt: TGTGCCAGCAGCTTAGTGGGACAGGGAATTAACGAGCAGTACTTC

abundance: NA
v_gene: TRBV20-1
j_gene: TRBJ2-3
d_gene: NA
CDR3aa: CSAQRLTDTQYF
CDR3nt: TGCAGTGCCCAACGACTCACAGATACGCAGTATTTT

abundance: NA
v_gene: TRBV9
j_gene: TRBJ2-2
d_gene: TRBD1
CDR3aa: CASSSVRTGNTGELFF
CDR3nt: TGTGCCAGCAGCTCCGTGAGGACAGGGAACACCGGGGAGCTGTTTTTT

abundance: NA
v_gene: TRBV5-6
j_gene: TRBJ2-7
d_gene: NA
CDR3aa: CASSLGPGVNEQYF
CDR3nt: TGTGCCAGCAGCTTGGGTCCAGGGGTAAACGAGCAGTACTTC

abundance: NA
v_gene: TRBV7-6
j_gene: TRBJ2-7
d_gene: NA
CDR3aa: CASSLRGQEQYF
CDR3nt: TGTGCCAGCAGCTTAAGAGGACAGGAGCAGTACTTC

abundance: NA
v_gene: TRBV20-1
j_gene: TRBJ2-5
d_gene: TRBD1
CDR3aa: CSAPPTGGSETQYF
CDR3nt: TGCAGTGCCCCACCGACAGGGGGAAGTGAGACCCAGTACTTC

abundance: few
v_gene: TRBV4-1
j_gene: TRBJ2-7
d_gene: TRBD1
CDR3aa: CASSQGQGAYEQYF
CDR3nt: TGCGCCAGCAGCCAAGGACAGGGGGCCTACGAGCAGTACTTC

abundance: NA
v_gene: TRBV19
j_gene: TRBJ2-1
d_gene: NA
CDR3aa: CASSTLYSYNEQFF
CDR3nt: TGTGCCAGTAGTACTTTGTACTCCTACAATGAGCAGTTCTTC

abundance: few
v_gene: TRBV5-4
j_gene: TRBJ2-1
d_gene: NA
CDR3aa: CASSLETSNSYNEQFF
CDR3nt: TGTGCCAGCAGCTTGGAAACTAGCAATTCCTACAATGAGCAGTTCTTC

abundance: NA
v_gene: TRBV7-2
j_gene: TRBJ2-7
d_gene: TRBD2
CDR3aa: CASSEAGGQNEQYF
CDR3nt: TGTGCCAGCAGTGAAGCGGGGGGGCAGAACGAGCAGTACTTC

abundance: NA
v_gene: TRBV11-2
j_gene: TRBJ2-7
d_gene: TRBD1
CDR3aa: CASSFTDRRTYEQYF
CDR3nt: TGTGCCAGCAGCTTCACGGACAGGCGGACCTACGAGCAGTACTTC

abundance: NA
v_gene: TRBV7-9
j_gene: TRBJ2-1
d_gene: TRBD2
CDR3aa: CASSPLAGVYDEQFF
CDR3nt: TGTGCCAGCAGCCCCTTAGCGGGAGTATATGATGAGCAGTTCTTC

abundance: NA
v_gene: TRBV27
j_gene: TRBJ1-1
d_gene: TRBD1
CDR3aa: CASRNRGDTEAFF
CDR3nt: TGTGCCAGCAGAAACAGGGGCGACACTGAAGCTTTCTTT

abundance: few
v_gene: TRBV5-1
j_gene: TRBJ1-1
d_gene: NA
CDR3aa: CASSPASSGQTGFF
CDR3nt: TGCGCCAGCAGCCCAGCCTCCAGTGGCCAGACGGGTTTCTTT

abundance: NA
v_gene: TRBV11-1
j_gene: TRBJ2-2
d_gene: NA
CDR3aa: CASSLLGNTGELFF
CDR3nt: TGTGCCAGCAGCTTATTAGGGAACACCGGGGAGCTGTTTTTT

abundance: NA
v_gene: TRBV7-9
j_gene: TRBJ2-7
d_gene: NA
CDR3aa: CASSSGTSYEQYF
CDR3nt: TGTGCCAGCAGTTCCGGGACAAGCTACGAGCAGTACTTC

abundance: NA
v_gene: TRBV10-3
j_gene: TRBJ2-7
d_gene: NA
CDR3aa: CAISELREKQYF
CDR3nt: TGTGCCATCAGTGAGTTAAGGGAGAAGCAGTACTTC

abundance: NA
v_gene: TRBV9
j_gene: TRBJ2-6
d_gene: TRBD1
CDR3aa: CASSIRQGSSGANVLTF
CDR3nt: TGTGCCAGCAGCATTAGACAGGGAAGCTCTGGGGCCAACGTCCTGACTTTC

abundance: NA
v_gene: TRBV7-8
j_gene: TRBJ2-3
d_gene: TRBD2
CDR3aa: CASSTPIGTSGRATDTQYF
CDR3nt: TGTGCCAGCAGCACCCCAATTGGGACTAGCGGTAGAGCGACAGATACGCAGTATTTT

abundance: NA
v_gene: TRBV27
j_gene: TRBJ2-7
d_gene: TRBD1
CDR3aa: CASSLGDSLIREQYF
CDR3nt: TGTGCCAGCAGTCTGGGGGACAGTCTAATCAGGGAGCAGTACTTC

abundance: NA
v_gene: TRBV12-3/TRBV12-4
j_gene: TRBJ2-1
d_gene: NA
CDR3aa: CASSLDPSSYNEQFF
CDR3nt: TGTGCCAGCAGCCTTGATCCCTCCTCCTACAATGAGCAGTTCTTC